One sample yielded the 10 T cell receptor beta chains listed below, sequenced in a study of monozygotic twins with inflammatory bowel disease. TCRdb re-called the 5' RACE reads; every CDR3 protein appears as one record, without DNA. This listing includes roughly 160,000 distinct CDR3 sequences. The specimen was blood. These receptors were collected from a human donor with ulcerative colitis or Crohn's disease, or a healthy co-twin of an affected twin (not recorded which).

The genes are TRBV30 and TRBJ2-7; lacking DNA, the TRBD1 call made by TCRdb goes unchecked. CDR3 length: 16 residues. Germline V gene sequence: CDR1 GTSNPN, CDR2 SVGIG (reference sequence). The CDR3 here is CAWSGGPHYRPYEQYF.

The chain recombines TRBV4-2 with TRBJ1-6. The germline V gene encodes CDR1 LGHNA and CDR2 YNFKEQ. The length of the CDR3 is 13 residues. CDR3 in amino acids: CASSPEKNSPLHF.

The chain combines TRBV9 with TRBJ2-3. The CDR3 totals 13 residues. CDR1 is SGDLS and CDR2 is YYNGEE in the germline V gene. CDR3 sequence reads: CASSVVQADTQYF.

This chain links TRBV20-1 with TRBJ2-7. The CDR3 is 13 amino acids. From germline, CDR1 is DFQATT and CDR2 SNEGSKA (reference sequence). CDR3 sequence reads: CSARPFVVYEQYF.

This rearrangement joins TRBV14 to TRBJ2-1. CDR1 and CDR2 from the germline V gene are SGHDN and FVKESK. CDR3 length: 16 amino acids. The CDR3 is CASSQDPDGVYNEQFF.

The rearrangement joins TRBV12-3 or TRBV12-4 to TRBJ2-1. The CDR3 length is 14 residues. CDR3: CASSSSGSVAEQFF.

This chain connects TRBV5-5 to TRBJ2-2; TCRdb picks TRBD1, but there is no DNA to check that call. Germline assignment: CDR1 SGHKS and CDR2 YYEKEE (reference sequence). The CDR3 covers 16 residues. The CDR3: CASSLKTATNTGELFF.

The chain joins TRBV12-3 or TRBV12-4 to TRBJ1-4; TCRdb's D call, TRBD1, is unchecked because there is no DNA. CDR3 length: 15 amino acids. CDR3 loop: CASSLETGDNEKLFF.

The CDR3 here is CASSFVNEQFF. The gene calls are TRBV11-2 and TRBJ2-1. The CDR3 is 11 amino acids. CDR1 is SGHAT and CDR2 is FQNNGV in the germline V gene.

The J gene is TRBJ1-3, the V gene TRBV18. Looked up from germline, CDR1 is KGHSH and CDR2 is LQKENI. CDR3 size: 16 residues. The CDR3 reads CASSPNTESSGNTIYF.